This entry describes one T cell receptor (beta chain). This specimen comes from a study of patients and donors after allogeneic stem cell transplantation. Germline values: CDR1 SGHTA, CDR2 FQGTGA. This CDR3 region has 15 residues. With 0 bases clipped from V and 7 bases from J, the junction kept 6 bases outside the gene matches. TCRdb passed the RT-PCR reads through MiXCR, listing each CDR3 protein once. The repertoire has a few hundred thousand distinct CDR3 sequences, roughly an eighth of them found once; the top ten carry roughly 12%. Specimen: blood, either unsorted or a sorted T cell fraction (not recorded which). The J gene is TRBJ1-1, the V gene TRBV7-3; 9 nucleotides align to TRBD1. The sequence came from a human donor who was either an allogeneic HSCT recipient or a stem cell or donor lymphocyte infusion donor (not recorded which). It is not recorded whose cells these are; they may come from a transplant donor. The CDR3 loop is CASSLTGTGLVEAFF. The CDR3 nucleotides read TGTGCCAGCAGCTTAACCGGGACAGGGCTAGTTGAAGCTTTCTTT.